The 20 T cell receptor beta chains below all came from one sample that was sequenced in a study of blood T cell repertoires in COVID-19. Profiling relied on immunoSEQ multiplex PCR, and the TCRdb table lists in-frame clones only, not all of them. The data contain around 200,000 clones, approximately 89% of them seen just once; the ten biggest clones take up 2% to 2.5%. Source material: PBMCs or T cells enriched from blood (not recorded which). Receptors originate from a woman aged 40 to 50 with acute COVID-19.

The rearrangement uses TRBV12-3 or TRBV12-4 and TRBJ2-5; 7 bases agree with TRBD1. This CDR3 has 13 amino acids. Losses at the gene ends were 4 bases for V and 7 bases for J; bases not matched to a gene: 6. CDR3 nucleotides: TGTGCCAGCAGTTCGGGACAGAAAGGGACCCAGTACTTC. Translating gives CASSSGQKGTQYF.

V usage is TRBV18 and J usage is TRBJ1-1, with TRBD1 matching over 7 bases. J was trimmed by 4 bases and V by 5 bases; bases with no gene match: 7. This CDR3 has 14 residues. Germline V lookup: CDR1 KGHSH, CDR2 LQKENI. The CDR3 region has the DNA TGTGCCAGCTCAGCAACAGGGGCGGGCACTGAAGCTTTCTTT. This sequence encodes CASSATGAGTEAFF.

In this sample, this clone is medium-sized. The chain uses TRBV3-1 (or the pseudogene TRBV3-2) and TRBJ2-1, with 10 bases matching TRBD1. CDR3 length: 15 amino acids. The germline CDR1 and CDR2 sequences are LGHDT and YNNKEL (reference sequence). With V trimmed by 4 bases and J by 4 bases, 4 bases remained unmatched. CDR3 sequence (DNA): TGTGCCAGCAGCCCCGGACAGGGGGGATACAATGAGCAGTTCTTC. Amino acid sequence: CASSPGQGGYNEQFF.

The J gene is TRBJ2-1, the V gene TRBV4-1; D is unresolved. This CDR3 has 14 residues. Per the germline V gene, CDR1 is MGHRA and CDR2 is YSYEKL. Trimming cost V 4 bases and J 8 bases, with 15 bases left between them. CDR3 nucleotides: TGCGCCAGCAGCCTTGGGCCCCCAGGCCATGAGCAGTTCTTC. This sequence encodes CASSLGPPGHEQFF.

This clone was seen once. This chain joins TRBV4-3 and TRBJ2-1; D not certain. The CDR3 sequence is 11 residues long. Germline-derived CDR1 and CDR2 are LGHNA and YSLEER. Trimming pared 1 base from V and 9 bases from J, leaving 4 bases between. Here the CDR3 DNA reads TGCGCCAGCAGCCAAGCGGGTGAGCAGTTCTTC. This encodes CASSQAGEQFF.

The count of this clone is one. This rearrangement joins TRBV5-1 to TRBJ2-2; the match to TRBD1 covers 8 bases. Germline V gene data show CDR1 as SGHRS and CDR2 as YFSETQ. The CDR3 extends over 15 amino acids. Germline trimming cut 3 bases from V and 3 bases from J; bases unmatched to any gene: 4. In DNA, the CDR3 is TGCGCCAGCAGCTACACAGGGGGAGACACCGGGGAGCTGTTTTTT. This sequence encodes CASSYTGGDTGELFF.

The chain combines TRBV9 with TRBJ1-2, with 7 bases that match TRBD1. The germline CDR1 and CDR2 sequences are SGDLS and YYNGEE. The CDR3 covers 16 residues. The trim removed 0 bases at V and 6 bases at J, leaving 11 bases unmatched. CDR3 sequence reads: CASSVEDRTGVDGYTF. For the CDR3, the DNA is TGTGCCAGCAGCGTAGAAGACAGGACAGGAGTGGATGGCTACACCTTC. The full variable domain, its missing parts supplied by reference TRBV9 and TRBJ1-2, is DSGVTQTPKHLITATGQRVTLRCSPRSGDLSVYWYQQSLDQGLQFLIQYYNGEERAKGNILERFSAQQFPDLHSELNLSSLELGDSALYFCASSVEDRTGVDGYTFGSGTRLTVV.

The chain combines TRBV25-1 with TRBJ2-5; TRBD2 agrees at 7 bases. The CDR3 length is 14 residues. Trimming at V came to 3 bases and at J to 2 bases, leaving 3 bases not matched to a gene. Germline-derived CDR1 and CDR2 are MGHDK and SYGVNS. CDR3: CASSDLGGQETQYF. CDR3 bases: TGTGCCAGCAGTGACTTGGGAGGGCAAGAGACCCAGTACTTC.

This chain uses TRBV12-1 with TRBJ2-2; TRBD1, as called in the table, went unchecked against the DNA. TRBV12-1 is designated a pseudogene. This CDR3 contains 14 residues. The CDR3 loop is CASSFSQGAGELFF. As DNA, the CDR3 is TGTGCCAGCAGCTTTTCACAGGGGGCCGGGGAGCTGTTTTTT.

This chain uses TRBV14 with TRBJ2-7; 9 positions agree with TRBD2. V shed 0 bases, J shed 2 bases, and the junction held 20 bases outside the gene matches. The length of the CDR3 is 21 residues. Looked up from germline, CDR1 is SGHDN and CDR2 is FVKESK. CDR3 sequence reads: CASSQDRDSQGAAGGPYEQYF. CDR3 nucleotide sequence: TGTGCCAGCAGCCAAGATCGGGACTCACAGGGAGCAGCGGGAGGCCCCTACGAGCAGTACTTC.

This clone was recorded once. The rearrangement links TRBV20-1 to TRBJ2-7; the D gene is possibly TRBD2 (5 bases). The V gene lost 3 bases and the J gene lost 4 bases, with 19 bases spanning the gap. Germline-derived CDR1 and CDR2 are DFQATT and SNEGSKA (reference sequence). The CDR3 runs to 15 residues. CDR3 region: CSASSGLRQRYEQYF. CDR3 DNA sequence: TGCAGTGCTAGTAGTGGTCTTCGGCAGCGGTACGAGCAGTACTTC.

In DNA, the CDR3 is TGTGCCTGGAGTCCGGGGGGGGGTGAAGCTTTCTTT. This codes for CAWSPGGGEAFF. The chain has TRBV30 and TRBJ1-1; weak D call: TRBD1 (5 bases). Germline lookup yields CDR1 GTSNPN and CDR2 SVGIG (reference sequence). The V end was cut by 2 bases, the J end by 7 bases, with 11 bases between. The CDR3 loop spans 12 amino acids. The variable domain in full, completed from reference TRBV30 and TRBJ1-1, reads SQTIHQWPATLVQPVGSPLSLECTVEGTSNPNLYWYRQAAGRGLQLLFYSVGIGQISSEVPQNLSASRPQDRQFILSSKKLLLSDSGFYLCAWSPGGGEAFFGQGTRLTVV.

V usage is TRBV7-2 and J usage is TRBJ2-1; 14 bases match TRBD2. The V and J ends lost 5 bases and 0 bases, in that order; junction bases with no gene match: 9. CDR3 length: 19 amino acids. Germline lookup yields CDR1 SGHTA and CDR2 FQGNSA. The CDR3 sequence is CASSLGLAGGKSSYNEQFF. The CDR3 DNA sequence: TGTGCCAGCAGCCTAGGACTAGCGGGAGGCAAGAGCTCCTACAATGAGCAGTTCTTC.

The chain carries TRBV5-1 and TRBJ2-7; perhaps TRBD2 as D (5 bases). The V end was cut by 4 bases, the J end by 3 bases, with 8 bases between. CDR1 and CDR2 from the germline V gene are SGHRS and YFSETQ. The CDR3 sequence is 12 residues long. CDR3 sequence reads: CASSLDFYEQYF. The CDR3 nucleotides are TGCGCCAGCAGCCTGGACTTCTACGAGCAGTACTTC.

This rearrangement joins TRBV2 to TRBJ1-4, with no clear D. Germline CDR1 SNHLY, CDR2 FYNNEI. Between the trimmed V and J ends, which lost 8 bases and 0 bases, there was a span of 7 bases. CDR3 size: 13 residues. Here the CDR3 reads CASGRATNEKLFF. For the CDR3, the DNA is TGTGCCAGCGGCCGGGCAACTAATGAAAAACTGTTTTTT.

The CDR3 DNA reads as TGTGCCAGTAGTGTGACTAGCGGGAAGGACATTCAGTACTTC. Encoded protein: CASSVTSGKDIQYF. The chain carries TRBV19 and TRBJ2-4; 11 bases are a match to TRBD2. The CDR3 is 14 amino acids. Trimming at V came to 5 bases and at J to 8 bases, leaving 5 bases not matched to a gene. Per the germline V gene, CDR1 is LNHDA and CDR2 is SQIVND (reference sequence).

The chain joins TRBV21-1 to TRBJ2-7; the table's D gene call, TRBD2, was not cross checked with the DNA. TRBV21-1 is a known pseudogene. This CDR3 region has 14 residues. In DNA, the CDR3 is TGTGCCAGCAGTTGCGGCGGAAGCTCCTACGAGCAGTACTTC. Translation gives CASSCGGSSYEQYF.

The chain carries TRBV9 and TRBJ2-1; TRBD2 agrees at 11 bases. V was clipped by 0 bases and J by 3 bases; unmatched bases: 2. The germline CDR1 and CDR2 sequences are SGDLS and YYNGEE. The CDR3 spans 16 residues. The CDR3 reads CASSVVGTSGYNEQFF. The CDR3, as DNA: TGTGCCAGCAGCGTAGTGGGGACTAGCGGCTACAATGAGCAGTTCTTC.

This chain joins TRBV27 and TRBJ1-2; 8 bases align to TRBD1. The CDR3 is made up of 14 amino acids. The trim removed 5 bases at V and 4 bases at J, leaving 6 bases unmatched. Germline CDR1 and CDR2: MNHEY and SMNVEV (reference sequence). CDR3 residues: CASSPSGGGYGYTF. As DNA, the CDR3 is TGTGCCAGCAGTCCCTCAGGGGGCGGCTATGGCTACACCTTC.

The chain links TRBV19 to TRBJ1-5; D call uncertain. V gave up 7 bases and J gave up 8 bases, with 15 bases separating them. The germline V gene encodes CDR1 LNHDA and CDR2 SQIVND (reference sequence). The CDR3 spans 13 residues. The CDR3 here is CASNSLIEEPQHF. The CDR3 DNA follows: TGTGCCAGTAACTCTCTAATAGAGGAGCCCCAGCATTTT.